This T cell receptor (beta chain) emerged from a study of blood T cell repertoires in COVID-19. The germline gives CDR1 LGHDT, CDR2 YNNKEL (reference sequence). This CDR3 is built from 15 residues. The V end was cut by 1 base, the J end by 6 bases, with 12 bases between. The repertoire was sequenced with immunoSEQ multiplex PCR; TCRdb's copy has only in-frame clones and lacks some. Here the sample spans roughly 250,000 clones, 88% being singletons. The receptor's source is a man aged 55 to 70 who had recovered from COVID-19. The chain combines TRBV3-1 (or the pseudogene TRBV3-2) with TRBJ1-4; D gene ambiguous. Sequenced input: peripheral blood. DNA of the CDR3: TGTGCCAGCAGCCAAGGGACTTCGATTGATGAAAAACTGTTTTTT. This gives the protein CASSQGTSIDEKLFF.